One and the same sample provided the 15 T cell receptor beta chains below, sequenced in a study of T cell repertoires in cytomegalovirus infection. Via MiXCR, TCRdb re-called the reads, giving one row per CDR3 protein. The data contain around 360,000 distinct CDR3 sequences, about 35% of them seen just once; the ten biggest clones take up about 13%. Their target antigens are unknown. The sequencing here drew on cultured PBMCs, taken from culture after CMV antigen stimulation. The receptor set was obtained from a human donor in good health (CMV status not recorded). Some clones in this sample may be carry-over from other donors' samples.

The rearrangement uses TRBV4-1 and TRBJ2-1, with 11 nucleotides matching TRBD2. This CDR3 has 20 amino acids. Losses at the gene ends were 4 bases for V and 1 base for J; bases not matched to a gene: 15. Germline CDR1 and CDR2: MGHRA and YSYEKL. CDR3 in amino acids: CASSLDTLGTSGFSYNEQFF. The CDR3 bases are TGCGCCAGCAGCCTCGATACCCTCGGGACTAGCGGTTTTTCCTACAATGAGCAGTTCTTC.

The chain links TRBV7-8 to TRBJ2-1; 12 bases are shared with TRBD2. Trimming removed 4 bases from V and 5 bases from J; junction bases left unmatched: 3. Per germline, CDR1 SGHVS and CDR2 FQNEAQ. The CDR3 contains 15 residues. The CDR3 nucleotides are TGTGCCAGCAGCTGGGGACTAGCGGGTGACAATGAGCAGTTCTTC. Translation: CASSWGLAGDNEQFF. Together with reference TRBV7-8 and TRBJ2-1, the CDR3 gives the full variable domain: GAGVSQSPRYKVAKRGQDVALRCDPISGHVSLFWYQQALGQGPEFLTYFQNEAQLDKSGLPSDRFFAERPEGSVSTLKIQRTQQEDSAVYLCASSWGLAGDNEQFFGPGTRLTVL.

This clonotype has more than one count but fewer than ten. The rearrangement uses TRBV11-2 and TRBJ2-5; 15 nucleotides align to TRBD2. The J segment lost 4 bases and the V segment lost 3 bases, leaving 6 bases of the junction unmatched. Germline CDR1 is SGHAT and CDR2 is FQNNGV. The CDR3 contains 17 residues. The CDR3 sequence is CASSFRTSGRASETQYF. In DNA form, the CDR3 reads TGTGCCAGCAGCTTTCGGACTAGCGGGAGGGCCTCAGAGACCCAGTACTTC.

V and J are TRBV2 and TRBJ2-5; D assignment may be TRBD1 or TRBD2 (5 bases each). The germline gives CDR1 SNHLY, CDR2 FYNNEI. The CDR3 consists of 13 residues. V shed 8 bases and J shed 5 bases, with 15 bases lying between them. CDR3: CASGLRGGETQYF. The CDR3 DNA reads as TGTGCCAGCGGTTTGAGGGGCGGCGAGACCCAGTACTTC.

This clonotype has more than one count but fewer than ten. The chain carries TRBV6-2 or TRBV6-3 and TRBJ2-7; the match to TRBD1 covers 11 bases. V shed 4 bases, J shed 3 bases, and the junction held 8 bases outside the gene matches. The CDR3 is 16 residues long. CDR1 is MNHEY and CDR2 is SVGEGT in the germline V gene. The CDR3 reads CASSSPPGQGDYEQYF. The CDR3 region has the DNA TGTGCCAGCAGTTCACCCCCGGGACAGGGGGACTACGAGCAGTACTTC.

V gene TRBV6-6 combines with J gene TRBJ2-3; TRBD1 is a possible D gene (6 bases). Trimming cost V 0 bases and J 9 bases, with 16 bases left between them. The germline V gene has CDR1 MNHNY and CDR2 SVGAGI (reference sequence). CDR3 length equals 15 residues. The CDR3: CASSYSRSRDTTQYF. The CDR3 DNA reads as TGTGCCAGCAGTTACTCGAGGTCCAGGGACACAACGCAGTATTTT.

This rearrangement joins TRBV9 to TRBJ2-1; perhaps TRBD2 as D (6 bases). V gave up 2 bases and J gave up 0 bases, with 9 bases separating them. Germline CDR1 reads SGDLS; CDR2 reads YYNGEE. CDR3 length: 15 amino acids. Written as DNA, the CDR3 is TGTGCCAGCAGCGTGTACGGGAGCTCCTACAATGAGCAGTTCTTC. Encoded protein: CASSVYGSSYNEQFF.

The rearrangement joins TRBV28 to TRBJ1-5; possibly TRBD1 for D (5 bases). V shed 5 bases and J shed 3 bases, with 17 bases lying between them. Germline V gene data show CDR1 as MDHEN and CDR2 as SYDVKM. CDR3 length equals 16 residues. The CDR3 nucleotides are TGTGCCAGCAGTGGGGGTTTGGCAGGCTACAATCAGCCCCAGCATTTT. Encoded protein: CASSGGLAGYNQPQHF.

This clonotype was detected a few times. CDR3 bases: TGTGCCAGCAGCCCCCACTCCACCTACGAGCAGTACTTC. Its translation: CASSPHSTYEQYF. The gene calls are TRBV7-2 and TRBJ2-7; D remains ambiguous. This CDR3 spans 13 amino acids. V lost 5 bases and J lost 2, with 10 bases in between. CDR1 and CDR2 (germline): SGHTA, FQGNSA.

This clonotype was observed a single time. CDR3 nucleotides: TGCGCCAGCAGTACGACCCTAAATCAGCCCCAGCATTTT. It yields the protein CASSTTLNQPQHF. V gene TRBV10-2 combines with J gene TRBJ1-5; D is uncertain. The CDR3 has 13 amino acids. V gave up 5 bases and J gave up 4 bases, with 9 bases separating them. CDR1 is WSHSY and CDR2 is SAAADI in the germline V gene.

The chain combines TRBV4-2 with TRBJ1-1; no reliable D call. V lost 4 bases to trimming and J lost 2 bases, with 14 bases between them. Per germline, CDR1 LGHNA and CDR2 YNFKEQ. The CDR3 length is 15 residues. CDR3 residues: CASSREETQNTEAFF. Here the CDR3 DNA reads TGTGCCAGCAGCCGTGAGGAGACCCAAAACACTGAAGCTTTCTTT.

The J gene is TRBJ1-2, the V gene TRBV19; 8 bases line up with TRBD1. Germline V gene lookup returns CDR1 LNHDA and CDR2 SQIVND (reference sequence). The CDR3 loop spans 17 amino acids. V lost 3 bases, J lost 4 bases, and 13 bases stayed unmatched. In nucleotides, the CDR3 is TGTGCCAGTAGTATCCATCGGACAGGGTTCGTCGGCTATGGCTACACCTTC. Translated, it gives CASSIHRTGFVGYGYTF.

This clonotype appeared a few times. The rearrangement joins TRBV5-1 to TRBJ2-2; 14 bases map to TRBD2. The CDR3 sequence is 15 residues long. V lost 4 bases, J lost 6 bases, and 2 bases stayed unmatched. Germline loops: CDR1 SGHRS, CDR2 YFSETQ. The CDR3 DNA reads as TGCGCCAGCAGCACGGGACTAGCGGGAGCCGGGGAGCTGTTTTTT. Translated, it gives CASSTGLAGAGELFF.

CDR3 bases: TGTGCCAGCAGTCCTAGCGGGACGGGGAGCGGTAGAGATACGCAGTATTTT. Amino acid sequence: CASSPSGTGSGRDTQYF. The chain links TRBV6-1 to TRBJ2-3; TRBD2 matches at 9 bases. The CDR3 is 17 amino acids. The ends lost 5 bases at V and 5 bases at J; junction bases unmatched: 14. CDR1 and CDR2 (germline): MNHNS, SASEGT.

Many counts were recorded for this clonotype. J is TRBJ1-1 and V is TRBV6-2 or TRBV6-3, with D unresolved. V was trimmed by 2 bases and J by 5 bases, leaving 9 bases between them. Germline-derived CDR1 and CDR2 are MNHEY and SVGEGT. The CDR3 totals 13 residues. Here the CDR3 DNA reads TGTGCCAGCAGTTACAGGGATGTTACTGAAGCTTTCTTT. It is translated as CASSYRDVTEAFF.